A single sample gave rise to the 8 T cell receptor beta chains below, sequenced in a study of CD8 T cells in ankylosing spondylitis. General study results and limits: For ankylosing spondylitis blood, a TCR beta motif of about eight highly homologous variants appeared characteristic.

TCRdb redid the calling of the 5' RACE reads with MiXCR, one entry per CDR3 protein. The data contain 350,000 or so distinct CDR3 sequences, roughly 8% of them seen just once; the ten biggest clones take up 13% to 15%. For these TCRs, the target antigens are not known. Sequenced sample: blood, either unsorted or a sorted T cell fraction (not recorded which). The receptors were gathered from a male donor with ankylosing spondylitis.

The chain uses TRBV25-1 and TRBJ2-5; no reliable D call. This CDR3 has 13 amino acids. Germline V gene data show CDR1 as MGHDK and CDR2 as SYGVNS. Trimming cost V 3 bases and J 4 bases, with 9 bases left between them. The CDR3 region is CASSDRSVETQYF. CDR3 nucleotides: TGTGCCAGCAGTGATAGGTCGGTAGAGACCCAGTACTTC.

The genes are TRBV5-1 and TRBJ2-1; 7 bases map to TRBD2. CDR1 and CDR2 (germline): SGHRS, YFSETQ. The CDR3 spans 15 residues. J was trimmed by 5 bases and V by 0 bases; bases with no gene match: 5. The CDR3: CASSLVSSGNNEQFF. CDR3 DNA sequence: TGCGCCAGCAGCTTGGTCTCTAGCGGAAACAATGAGCAGTTCTTC.

This clonotype was observed many times. The chain uses TRBV28 and TRBJ2-5; TRBD1 aligns across 7 bases. CDR3 length: 13 residues. From germline, CDR1 is MDHEN and CDR2 SYDVKM. V shed 6 bases and J 1 base; nucleotides not matched to a gene: 2. The CDR3 protein is CASSRQGQETQYF. The CDR3 DNA follows: TGTGCCAGCAGCCGACAGGGCCAAGAGACCCAGTACTTC.

To note about this clonotype: Being one base from a much bigger clone, this may be a read error. The chain recombines TRBV5-1 with TRBJ2-1; a weak D match, TRBD2 (6 bases). V was clipped by 0 bases and J by 1 base, with 11 bases between them. In germline, CDR1 is SGHRS, CDR2 YFSETQ. There are 16 residues in the CDR3. CDR3 nucleotides: TGCGCCAGCAGCTTGGAACTAGCTAAATCCTACAATGAGCAGTTCTTC. As protein: CASSLELAKSYNEQFF.

The chain recombines TRBV7-3 with TRBJ1-6; D not resolved. Germline CDR1 is SGHTA and CDR2 is FQGTGA. The CDR3 runs 16 residues. The V end lost 3 bases, the J end lost 14 bases, and 23 bases lay between the germline ends. The CDR3 region has the DNA TGTGCCAGCAGCTTGGTCGGGCCAGCCGTTGTAGGGTCCCTCCACTTT. Its protein is CASSLVGPAVVGSLHF. The full variable domain, with the rest looked up from reference TRBV7-3 and TRBJ1-6, is GAGVSQTPSNKVTEKGKYVELRCDPISGHTALYWYRQSLGQGPEFLIYFQGTGAADDSGLPNDRFFAVRPEGSVSTLKIQRTERGDSAVYLCASSLVGPAVVGSLHFGNGTRLTVT.

This clonotype was picked up many times. J is TRBJ1-5 and V is TRBV27, with TRBD1 matching over 8 bases. The ends lost 2 bases at V and 6 bases at J; junction bases unmatched: 6. Germline V gives CDR1 MNHEY, CDR2 SMNVEV (reference sequence). The CDR3 extends over 15 amino acids. This CDR3 is CASSLETGAGQPQHF. DNA for the CDR3: TGTGCCAGCAGTTTAGAGACAGGGGCGGGTCAGCCCCAGCATTTT.

The sample holds a few counts of this clonotype. This chain uses TRBV15 with TRBJ2-7; tentative D call: TRBD1 (6 bases). The germline gives CDR1 LNHNV, CDR2 YYDKDF (reference sequence). This CDR3 has 15 amino acids. Between the trimmed V and J ends, which lost 2 bases and 5 bases, there was a span of 16 bases. In nucleotides, the CDR3 is TGTGCCACCAGCAGACGGACAGACCTAAGGGACGAGCAGTACTTC. Its translation: CATSRRTDLRDEQYF.

The V and J genes are TRBV10-1 and TRBJ2-7; TRBD1 matches 7 bases. V was pared by 0 bases and J by 6 bases, with 8 bases of the junction left unmatched. The CDR3 is made up of 15 amino acids. CDR1 is WNHNN, CDR2 SYGVQD, per germline (reference sequence). This chain's CDR3 is CASSESGTDLREQYF. CDR3 DNA: TGCGCCAGCAGTGAGTCAGGGACAGACCTTCGCGAGCAGTACTTC.